These 3 T cell receptor beta chains share one sample of origin, sequenced in a study of human T cells and chemical hapten exposure. Each CDR3 protein is one row after TCRdb ran MiXCR on the RACE reads. The repertoire holds 45,000 to 65,000 distinct CDR3 sequences, with roughly a tenth as singletons. This sample's time point: pre-sensitization, week 0. The treatment denotes: therapeutic diphenylcyclopropenone sensitization with weekly scalp DPC. Source: whole blood, taken in connection with sensitization to the hapten diphenylcyclopropenone (DPC). Receptor source: a man in his forties with alopecia areata. Some clones in this sample may be carry-over from other donors' samples.

CDR3 coding DNA: TGTGCCAGCAGTGCCGGCGGACGCCGGAACTATGGCTACACCTTC. This sequence encodes CASSAGGRRNYGYTF. The rearrangement links TRBV6-6 to TRBJ1-2; no clear D. The length of the CDR3 is 15 residues. V was pared by 5 bases and J by 2 bases, with 15 bases between. Germline lookup yields CDR1 MNHNY and CDR2 SVGAGI (reference sequence).

This clonotype was observed a few times. This sequence joins TRBV5-5 and TRBJ2-7; D is unresolved. The germline V gene encodes CDR1 SGHKS and CDR2 YYEKEE (reference sequence). CDR3 length equals 14 residues. Between the trimmed V and J ends, which lost 0 bases and 2 bases, there was a span of 9 bases. DNA of the CDR3: TGTGCCAGCAGCTTGGGGCTGTTTACCTACGAGCAGTACTTC. It specifies CASSLGLFTYEQYF.

The rearrangement joins TRBV18 to TRBJ1-4; D ambiguous. Germline assignment: CDR1 KGHSH and CDR2 LQKENI. With 3 bases removed from V and 5 bases from J, the gap between germline ends came to 16 bases. This CDR3 has 16 residues. CDR3 sequence reads: CASSPTRPGRNEKLFF. CDR3 sequence (DNA): TGTGCCAGCTCACCCACCCGGCCAGGAAGAAATGAAAAACTGTTTTTT.